This T cell receptor (beta chain) was retrieved from a study of T cells in Graves' hyperthyroidism and ophthalmopathy. In its sample, this clonotype was seen many times. The target antigen is unknown. The CDR3 runs 14 residues. V was pared by 6 bases and J by 2 bases, with 14 bases between. The germline CDR1 and CDR2 sequences are MDHEN and SYDVKM. Researchers defined stable Graves' hyperthyroidism as no ophthalmopathy progression within 18 months. Patients aged 18 to 65 had newly diagnosed hyperthyroidism that had lasted under 2 months. RNA transcripts were the template for amplifying TCR beta CDR3 regions. HTBI primers were employed in a first-round RT-PCR of the TCR CDR3. TCRdb redid the calling of the multiplex PCR reads with MiXCR, one entry per CDR3 protein. This table has under 450,000 distinct CDR3 sequences, more than 15% appearing once. Whole-study findings and limits: Ophthalmopathy and stable hyperthyroidism were separated by a 13 V-J model. Peripheral blood also featured most of the thyroid clonotypes expanded above 0.001.

The gene calls are TRBV28 and TRBJ2-7; D unclear. This TCR was sampled from a woman aged 18 to 35 with Graves' hyperthyroidism. Sequenced sample: blood. The CDR3 here is CASSPSGYTYEQYF. For the CDR3, the DNA is TGTGCCAGCAGCCCCTCAGGTTACACCTACGAGCAGTACTTC.